Detailed here is one T cell receptor beta chain. The CDR3 runs to 14 residues. V dropped 3 bases and J dropped 2 bases, with 10 bases sitting between them. The germline V gene has CDR1 MNHEY and CDR2 SMNVEV (reference sequence). As handled by the study authors: Cell counts per sample came from amplifying reference gene primers. Clones were read by immunoSEQ multiplex PCR, and TCRdb kept only the in-frame ones, dropping some. D and trimming come from the DNA, and the V and J calls and clone size come from that table. This table has over 200,000 clones, around 90% appearing once. The sample is drawn from a study of blood T cell repertoires in COVID-19. Overall study: Some COVID-19 samples were acute and others convalescent; all came from the United States, Italy and Spain. PBMCs, B-cell-depleted T cells, or T cells provided the cDNA or gDNA that made up the material.

The TCR originated in a man in his 60s who had recovered from COVID-19. The specimen sequenced was peripheral blood. The chain uses TRBV27 and TRBJ1-2; tentatively, D is TRBD1 (6 bases). The CDR3 spells CASSFLDRNYGYTF. The CDR3 DNA is TGTGCCAGCAGTTTCCTAGACAGGAACTATGGCTACACCTTC.